The next 5 T cell receptor beta chains were all read from a single sample in a study of molecular identifiers for immune sequencing clone quantification. MiXCR was run by TCRdb on the PCR reads, yielding one entry per CDR3 protein. In the table there are roughly 40,000 distinct CDR3 sequences, 24% of which are singletons. Sequencing was performed on naive CD8+ T cells from blood, with Jurkat cell RNA spiked in. The sample's subset: FACS-sorted CD8+CD4-CCR7+CD45RA+ naive T cells. Source of these receptors: a human donor in good health. Some libraries in this study had Jurkat cell RNA spiked in.

Of note for this clonotype: A much bigger clone sits one base away, suggesting this may be a read error. The chain employs TRBV27 and TRBJ2-2; tentatively, D is TRBD1 or TRBD2 (5 bases each). There are 14 residues in the CDR3. Germline CDR1 is MNHEY and CDR2 is SMNVEV (reference sequence). The chain's CDR3 is CASSSTENTGVLFF. DNA for the CDR3: TGTGCCAGCAGTTCGACAGAAAACACCGGGGTGCTGTTTTTT.

The chain employs TRBV11-2 and TRBJ2-5; tentative D call: TRBD2 (6 bases). The CDR3 loop spans 15 amino acids. V dropped 5 bases and J dropped 2 bases, with 15 bases sitting between them. CDR1 and CDR2 (germline): SGHAT, FQNNGV. The CDR3 DNA reads TGTGCCAGCAGCCCCAGACTAGAAGGACAAGAGACCCAGTACTTC. Its protein product is CASSPRLEGQETQYF.

Of note for this clonotype: An end of the junction does not agree with germline; a read error may underlie this. The DNA for the CDR3 is TGTGCCGGCAGCGACAGGGTCTCAGGTCTTGGAGATACGCAGTATTTT. It encodes CAGSDRVSGLGDTQYF. The rearrangement joins TRBV6-7 to TRBJ2-3, with 7 bases identical to TRBD1. TRBV6-7 is annotated as an ORF whose role is uncertain. The CDR3 contains 16 residues.

This clonotype showed up many times. V is TRBV7-2 and J is TRBJ2-2; D is unresolved. The V and J ends lost 6 bases and 5 bases respectively, with 10 bases between them. Looked up from germline, CDR1 is SGHTA and CDR2 is FQGNSA. This CDR3 spans 13 amino acids. The CDR3 spells CASRPRSTGELFF. DNA for the CDR3: TGTGCCAGCAGACCCCGAAGTACCGGGGAGCTGTTTTTT.

Regarding this clonotype: With a much larger clone just one base away, this may be a read error. The J gene is TRBJ2-1, the V gene TRBV29-1; 9 nucleotides agree with TRBD2. The CDR3 contains 13 residues. CDR1 SQVTM and CDR2 ANQGSEA come from the germline V gene. Losses at the gene ends were 7 bases for V and 3 bases for J; bases not matched to a gene: 4. In DNA form, the CDR3 reads TGCAGCGCCCGGACTAGCGTCTACAATGAGCAGTTCTTC. Its translation: CSARTSVYNEQFF.